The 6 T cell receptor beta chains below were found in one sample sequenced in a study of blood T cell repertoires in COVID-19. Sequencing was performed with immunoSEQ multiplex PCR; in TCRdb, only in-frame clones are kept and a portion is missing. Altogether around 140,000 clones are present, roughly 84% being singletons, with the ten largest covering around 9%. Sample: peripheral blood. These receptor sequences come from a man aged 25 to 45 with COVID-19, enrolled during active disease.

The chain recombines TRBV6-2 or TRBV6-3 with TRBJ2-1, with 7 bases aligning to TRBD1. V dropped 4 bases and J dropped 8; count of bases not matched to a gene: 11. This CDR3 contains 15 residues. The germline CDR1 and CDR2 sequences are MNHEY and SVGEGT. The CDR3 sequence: CASSSPRQGPDEQFF. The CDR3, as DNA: TGTGCCAGCAGTTCCCCGCGACAGGGCCCCGATGAGCAGTTCTTC.

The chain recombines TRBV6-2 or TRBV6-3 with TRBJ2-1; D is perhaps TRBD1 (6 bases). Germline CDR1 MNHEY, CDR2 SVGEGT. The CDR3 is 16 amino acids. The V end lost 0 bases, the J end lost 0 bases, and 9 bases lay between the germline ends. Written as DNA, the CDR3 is TGTGCCAGCAGTTACTCGAAAGGGGGCTCCTACAATGAGCAGTTCTTC. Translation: CASSYSKGGSYNEQFF.

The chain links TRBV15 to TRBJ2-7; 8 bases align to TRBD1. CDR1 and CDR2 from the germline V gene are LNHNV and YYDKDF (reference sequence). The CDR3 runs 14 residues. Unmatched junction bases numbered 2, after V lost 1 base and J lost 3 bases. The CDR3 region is CATSRATGGYEQYF. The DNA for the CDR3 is TGTGCCACCAGCAGAGCCACAGGGGGCTACGAGCAGTACTTC.

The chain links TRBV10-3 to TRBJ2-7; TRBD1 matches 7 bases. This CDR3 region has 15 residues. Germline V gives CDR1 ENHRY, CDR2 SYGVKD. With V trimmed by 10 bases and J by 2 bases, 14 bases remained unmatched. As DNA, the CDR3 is TGTGCCACTTATCCCTCCGGGACAGCGACCTACGAGCAGTACTTC. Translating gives CATYPSGTATYEQYF.

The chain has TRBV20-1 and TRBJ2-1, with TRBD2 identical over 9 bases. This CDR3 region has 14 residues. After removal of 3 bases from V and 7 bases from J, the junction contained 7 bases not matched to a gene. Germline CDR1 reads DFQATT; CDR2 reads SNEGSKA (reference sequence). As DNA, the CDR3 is TGCAGTGCTAGTCAGCCTAGCGGGATTAATGAGCAGTTCTTC. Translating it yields CSASQPSGINEQFF.

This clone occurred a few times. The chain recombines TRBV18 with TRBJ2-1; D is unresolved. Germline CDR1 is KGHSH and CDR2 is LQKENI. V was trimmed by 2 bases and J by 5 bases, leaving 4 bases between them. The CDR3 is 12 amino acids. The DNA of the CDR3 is TGTGCCAGCTCACCATCTAACAATGAGCAGTTCTTC. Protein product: CASSPSNNEQFF.